This T cell receptor (beta chain) was sequenced in a study of T cells after somatic rescue of genetic block. This table comes from immunoSEQ multiplex PCR, and its TCRdb copy is limited to in-frame clones, with some not included. The sample carries under 15,000 clones, 71% recorded once. Germline CDR1 is MNHNY and CDR2 is SVGAGI (reference sequence). The ends were cut back, 6 bases at V and 2 bases at J, with 5 bases in the middle. The CDR3 runs 11 residues. Sequenced material: peripheral blood mononuclear cells (PBMCs). The chain employs TRBV6-6 and TRBJ2-7, with unresolved D. The TCR sequence derives from a boy aged 10-17 years. The CDR3 loop reads CASSRTYEQYF. CDR3 sequence (DNA): TGTGCCAGCAGCCGGACCTACGAGCAGTACTTC.